These T cell receptor beta chains were read from a single sample in a study of metastatic and nonmetastatic thyroid tumors. TCRdb re-processed the PCR reads through MiXCR. The table lists around 21,000 clones, more than 35% of them singletons. The specimen was tumor tissue. Receptors were obtained from a female donor with papillary thyroid cancer or a benign thyroid nodule (not recorded which). Some clones in this sample may be carry-over from other donors' samples. Each CDR3 is given with its conserved first and last residue. The D gene is left open where the match is weak. Clone size appears in some rows only: once, few, many, or a class for an expanded clone.

j_call v_call d_call clone_size cdr3_nt cdr3_aa
TRBJ2-2 TRBV10-3 TRBD2 few TGTGCCATCAGAGAGACTAGCGACACCGGGGAGCTGTTTTTT CAIRETSDTGELFF
TRBJ2-2 TRBV6-1 NA few TGTGCCAGCAGCCCCCCGAACACCGGGGAGCTGTTTTTT CASSPPNTGELFF
TRBJ2-7 TRBV7-2 NA NA TGTGCCAGCAGCTTATCACTGTCGGGGCAAGGCGAGCAGTACTTC CASSLSLSGQGEQYF
TRBJ2-3 TRBV18 TRBD2 NA TGTGCCAGCTCGCCAGGACTAGCGGGACGGGATACGCAGTATTTT CASSPGLAGRDTQYF
TRBJ2-5 TRBV6-1 NA NA TGTGCCAGCAGCCACGGGGGCGCCCAGTACTTC CASSHGGAQYF
TRBJ1-1 TRBV6-1 NA NA TGTGCCAGCAGTCAAACGGAGGGGTCTGAAGCTTTCTTT CASSQTEGSEAFF
TRBJ1-5 TRBV19 NA once TGTGCCAGTAGTATAGTGCCGGGGGCGAGCAATCAGCCCCAGCATTTT CASSIVPGASNQPQHF
TRBJ1-2 TRBV6-2/TRBV6-3 NA few TGTGCCAGCAGTTACTCCGACTATGGCTACACCTTC CASSYSDYGYTF
TRBJ1-2 TRBV19 NA NA TGTGCCAGTAGAGCGGGAAGTGGCTACACCTTC CASRAGSGYTF
TRBJ1-5 TRBV19 NA few TGTGCCAGTAGTGGGGGGAGGGGCAATCAGCCCCAGCATTTT CASSGGRGNQPQHF
TRBJ1-2 TRBV3-1 NA once TGTGCCAGTCGCTTCGCTGGGGGTAAAGATGGCTACACCTTC CASRFAGGKDGYTF
TRBJ1-2 TRBV6-2/TRBV6-3 NA NA TGTGCCAGCAGTTACGCTGTCGGGGGCTATGGCTACACCTTC CASSYAVGGYGYTF
TRBJ1-2 TRBV7-9 TRBD1 NA TGTGCCAGCAGCTTAAAGACAGGGGGCGCGAATGGCTACACCTTC CASSLKTGGANGYTF
TRBJ1-5 TRBV6-5 TRBD1 NA TGTGCCAGCAGTTCTTTAGGGGGCGCGAGCAATCAGCCCCAGCATTTT CASSSLGGASNQPQHF
TRBJ1-2 TRBV2 TRBD1 NA TGTGCCAGCAGTGGGGACAGGGGGCTCGATGGCTACACCTTC CASSGDRGLDGYTF
TRBJ2-7 TRBV11-2 NA NA TGTGCCAGCAGACTATCCGGGGTCGGGGAGCAGTACTTC CASRLSGVGEQYF
TRBJ1-2 TRBV18 TRBD1 NA TGTGCCAGCTCACCACAGGGGACAGCTACTAACTATGGCTACACCTTC CASSPQGTATNYGYTF
TRBJ2-3 TRBV5-1 TRBD1 NA TGCGCCAGCAGCTTGGTGGGACAGGGCGCAGATACGCAGTATTTT CASSLVGQGADTQYF
TRBJ1-1 TRBV12-3/TRBV12-4 NA NA TGTGCCAGTACTAGATGGTTGACTGAAGCTTTCTTT CASTRWLTEAFF
TRBJ1-2 TRBV28 TRBD1 few TGTGCCAGCAGGCCAGGGGGCACCTATGGCTACACCTTC CASRPGGTYGYTF
TRBJ2-7 TRBV5-1 NA NA TGCGCCAGCAGCTCGGGGACTTCGGGTGACTACGAGCAGTACTTC CASSSGTSGDYEQYF
TRBJ2-1 TRBV5-6 NA NA TGTGCCAGCAGCTACGGGACTGACCTACTCTACAATGAGCAGTTCTTC CASSYGTDLLYNEQFF
TRBJ1-2 TRBV20-1 NA once TGCAGTGCCCGCCCCACAGGCGGTAACTATGGCTACACCTTC CSARPTGGNYGYTF
TRBJ2-3 TRBV9 NA NA TGTGCCAGCAGCGTAGCTACGGCTTCAACGCAGTATTTT CASSVATASTQYF
TRBJ1-6 TRBV20-1 TRBD1 NA TGCAGTGCTAGAGATCCAGGGGGGGTTTCACCCCTCCACTTT CSARDPGGVSPLHF
TRBJ2-1 TRBV2 TRBD2 NA TGTGCCAGTACTAGCGGGAATACCTTTGAGCAGTTCTTC CASTSGNTFEQFF
TRBJ2-7 TRBV10-1 NA few TGCGCCAGCAGTGAGTCGGGACCCCACGAGCAGTACTTC CASSESGPHEQYF
TRBJ2-7 TRBV11-2 TRBD1 NA TGTGCCAGCAGTAGACAGGGATTTAACGAGCAGTACTTC CASSRQGFNEQYF
TRBJ2-1 TRBV6-4 TRBD1 few TGTGCCAGCAGACCGGGACAGGGGTACAATGAGCAGTTCTTC CASRPGQGYNEQFF
TRBJ2-7 TRBV6-2/TRBV6-3 TRBD2 NA TGTGCCAGCAGTGGACTAGCGGACCCGACCTACGAGCAGTACTTC CASSGLADPTYEQYF
TRBJ1-3 TRBV5-6 NA NA TGTGCCAGCAGCTTGGAACGGACCTCTGGAAACACCATATACTTT CASSLERTSGNTIYF
TRBJ1-3 TRBV6-1 NA few TGTGCCAGCAGTAATTACAGGGGAAACACCATATATTTT CASSNYRGNTIYF
TRBJ2-7 TRBV20-1 NA NA TGCAGTATCCCCGGGTTTGACAGCACCTACGAGCAGTACTTC CSIPGFDSTYEQYF
TRBJ1-6 TRBV28 NA NA TGTGCCAGCAGTTTAGGGGGCGGCAATTCACCCCTCCACTTT CASSLGGGNSPLHF
TRBJ2-1 TRBV12-3/TRBV12-4 TRBD1 NA TGTGCCAGCAGTTTGGGCAGGGGGACCTCCAATGAGCAGTTCTTC CASSLGRGTSNEQFF
TRBJ1-2 TRBV28 NA NA TGTGCCAGCAGTTTACAGGGCCATGGCTACACCTTC CASSLQGHGYTF
TRBJ2-7 TRBV30 NA NA TGTGCCTGGAGTACCGGGGTCGGCAACGAGCAGTACTTC CAWSTGVGNEQYF
TRBJ2-2 TRBV7-2 TRBD2 NA TGTGCCAGCAGCTTTAGCGGGCGGGCGAACACCGGGGAGCTGTTTTTT CASSFSGRANTGELFF
TRBJ2-2 TRBV6-4 NA NA TGTGCCAGCAGTGACGGGCCCGACACCGGGGAGCTGTTTTTT CASSDGPDTGELFF
TRBJ1-6 TRBV6-6 TRBD1 few TGTGCCAGCAGTTACTCGACAGGGAATAATTCACCCCTCCACTTT CASSYSTGNNSPLHF
TRBJ2-2 TRBV10-3 TRBD2 few TGTGCCGCTACTACGGGACTAGCGGGGGCGGGCACCGGGGAGCTGTTTTTT CAATTGLAGAGTGELFF
TRBJ2-1 TRBV27 NA NA TGTGCCAGCAGTTTCCTCGGGACGGCCTACAATGAGCAGTTCTTC CASSFLGTAYNEQFF
TRBJ1-2 TRBV28 NA NA TGTGCCAGCACCCCGAGGGACAAATCCTATGGCTACACCTTC CASTPRDKSYGYTF
TRBJ2-2 TRBV6-1 TRBD2 medium-sized TGTGCCAGCACCCCCCTAGCGGGTCCGAACACCGGGGAGCTGTTTTTT CASTPLAGPNTGELFF
TRBJ2-7 TRBV4-3 NA NA TGCGCCAGCAGCCAAGCGGGTTTTTCCTACGAGCAGTACTTC CASSQAGFSYEQYF
TRBJ2-7 TRBV20-1 NA few TGCAGTGCTAGGTCCTCTGGGCTAGCCTACGAGCAGTACTTC CSARSSGLAYEQYF
TRBJ1-2 TRBV20-1 TRBD1 NA TGCAGTGCTACCACAGGGGCTAACTATGGCTACACCTTC CSATTGANYGYTF
TRBJ1-2 TRBV2 TRBD1 NA TGTGCCAGCAGTGCGTTTTCTGGGACAGGCCCTTCTTCCAACTATGGCTACACCTTC CASSAFSGTGPSSNYGYTF
TRBJ1-1 TRBV18 TRBD1 NA TGTGCCAGCTCACCATCGGGACAGGGTGGCACTGAAGCTTTCTTT CASSPSGQGGTEAFF
TRBJ1-6 TRBV6-1 TRBD1 NA TGTGCCAGCAGCCGAAAGACAGGGCTCTATAATTCACCCCTCCACTTT CASSRKTGLYNSPLHF
TRBJ2-7 TRBV5-1 TRBD2 NA TGCGCCAGCAGACTCACTAGCGAAAAATCCTACGAGCAGTACTTC CASRLTSEKSYEQYF
TRBJ2-3 TRBV28 NA NA TGTGCCAGCAGGTGGACAAGCTCCACAGATACGCAGTATTTT CASRWTSSTDTQYF
TRBJ2-2 TRBV6-5 NA NA TGTGCCAGCAGTTACAGGGGCCGATACGAGGCCGGGGAGCTGTTTTTT CASSYRGRYEAGELFF
TRBJ2-3 TRBV15 NA NA TGTGCCACCAGCAGCCAGGGGCTCACAGATACGCAGTATTTT CATSSQGLTDTQYF
TRBJ2-7 TRBV11-1 NA NA TGTGCCAGCAGTTCGGCTTACGAGCAGTACTTC CASSSAYEQYF
TRBJ2-7 TRBV4-2 NA NA TGTGCCAGCAGCCTTAGGGCCCAAGGTTACGAGCAGTACTTC CASSLRAQGYEQYF
TRBJ1-1 TRBV6-1 NA few TGTGCCAGCAGGGGGGGCACTTCTGAAGCTTTCTTT CASRGGTSEAFF
TRBJ2-2 TRBV19 TRBD2 NA TGTGCCAGTAGTAGGACTAGCGGGAAAGTTAAAATGAACACCGGGGAGCTGTTTTTT CASSRTSGKVKMNTGELFF
TRBJ1-3 TRBV30 NA few TGTGCCTGGAGTCCTTATGGCATACCTGGAAACACCATATATTTT CAWSPYGIPGNTIYF